This T cell receptor beta chain was sequenced in a study of cytomegalovirus exposure and HLA in healthy donors. Study results and caveats: The study recorded 160 or so TCR beta chains that were cytomegalovirus-associated. Specificity of a few CMV-associated chains for CMV antigens was verified in vitro.

This clone occurred a few times. Its antigen is currently unknown. After removal of 3 bases from V and 8 bases from J, the junction contained 8 bases not matched to a gene. CDR3 length: 14 residues. Germline CDR1 is SGHTS and CDR2 is YDEGEE. Clones were sequenced by immunoSEQ multiplex PCR, and TCRdb holds only the in-frame ones, with some missing. The sample gives about 300,000 clones, roughly 90% of which show up once; about 0.85% is in the top ten. The chain employs TRBV5-8 and TRBJ2-1; 7 positions match TRBD2. This receptor was identified in a woman aged 18-29 years in good health and CMV-seronegative. The sequenced sample was PBMCs. CDR3 protein: CASSSQREPYEQFF. The CDR3, as DNA: TGTGCCAGCAGCTCTCAGCGGGAACCCTATGAGCAGTTCTTC.